These 14 T cell receptor beta chains were sequenced from one sample in a study of cytomegalovirus exposure and HLA in healthy donors. The PCR had 60 Vbeta and 13 Jbeta primers. Repertoires were generated with immunoSEQ multiplex PCR, while TCRdb's copy carries only in-frame clones and drops some. Among roughly 80,000 clones listed, approximately 88% were seen once. Sequencing was carried out using PBMCs. These receptors came from a woman aged 45-65 years in good health and CMV-seronegative.

This CDR3 reads CASSPLTGAYEAFF. The CDR3 bases are TGTGCCAGCAGCCCCTTGACAGGAGCTTATGAAGCTTTCTTT. The rearrangement uses TRBV6-5 and TRBJ1-1; perhaps TRBD1 as D (6 bases). Deletions cut 6 bases from V and 7 bases from J, with 18 bases between. Germline lookup yields CDR1 MNHEY and CDR2 SVGAGI. This CDR3 comprises 14 residues.

This clone was counted once. The CDR3 coding sequence is TGCGCCAGCAGCTTGGGGCCCAAACCGACAGATGAAGCTTTCTTT. Its protein is CASSLGPKPTDEAFF. This chain uses TRBV5-1 with TRBJ1-1; perhaps TRBD1 as D (5 bases). Germline-derived CDR1 and CDR2 are SGHRS and YFSETQ. Trimming took off 0 bases at V and 7 bases at J, with 16 bases between the two ends. There are 15 residues in the CDR3.

This clone was counted a single time. The J gene is TRBJ1-1, the V gene TRBV18, with D possibly TRBD1 on 6 matching bases. The germline V gene has CDR1 KGHSH and CDR2 LQKENI. The germline V and J ends were trimmed by 3 bases and 6 bases, with 11 bases remaining between them. The CDR3 length is 13 residues. The CDR3 sequence: CASSPYRDAEAFF. The DNA for the CDR3 is TGTGCCAGCTCACCTTACAGGGACGCTGAAGCTTTCTTT.

The chain is built from TRBV5-1 and TRBJ2-1, with D possibly matching TRBD2 (6 bases). The CDR3 consists of 16 residues. V lost 0 bases, J lost 5 bases, and 15 bases lay in between. Germline assignment: CDR1 SGHRS and CDR2 YFSETQ. The CDR3, as DNA: TGCGCCAGCAGCTTGGGGGGGACTTCTAGTAACAATGAGCAGTTCTTC. Translating gives CASSLGGTSSNNEQFF.

The J gene is TRBJ2-7, the V gene TRBV7-2; D gene uncertain. V was pared by 2 bases and J by 6 bases, with 14 bases between. There are 14 residues in the CDR3. Per germline, CDR1 SGHTA and CDR2 FQGNSA. The CDR3: CASSLSAQASEQYV. Written as DNA, the CDR3 is TGTGCCAGCAGCTTATCAGCTCAGGCCTCCGAGCAGTACGTC.

This chain uses TRBV28 with TRBJ1-2; 9 bases line up with TRBD1. Germline values: CDR1 MDHEN, CDR2 SYDVKM. CDR3 length equals 15 residues. Unmatched junction bases numbered 6, after V lost 5 bases and J lost 2 bases. The CDR3 reads CASSQTGGANYGYTF. CDR3 nucleotides: TGTGCCAGCAGTCAAACAGGGGGCGCGAACTATGGCTACACCTTC.

The chain uses TRBV7-6 and TRBJ2-1; 8 bases line up with TRBD2. Germline V gene lookup returns CDR1 SGHVS and CDR2 FNYEAQ. V lost 4 bases to trimming and J lost 6 bases; unmatched junction nucleotides: 8. CDR3 length equals 15 residues. This CDR3 reads CASSSSSGLGNEQFF. Written as DNA, the CDR3 is TGTGCCAGCAGCTCTTCTAGCGGGTTGGGCAATGAGCAGTTCTTC. Filled out from reference TRBV7-6 and TRBJ2-1, the complete variable domain reads GAGVSQSPRYKVTKRGQDVALRCDPISGHVSLYWYRQALGQGPEFLTYFNYEAQQDKSGLPNDRFSAERPEGSISTLTIQRTEQRDSAMYRCASSSSSGLGNEQFFGPGTRLTVL.

The chain combines TRBV5-4 with TRBJ2-1, with a possible D match to TRBD2 (5 bases). The CDR3 loop spans 14 amino acids. Trimming cost V 0 bases and J 8 bases, with 12 bases left between them. Germline V lookup: CDR1 SGHNT, CDR2 YYREEE (reference sequence). This CDR3 is CASSLATVEDEQFF. CDR3 sequence (DNA): TGTGCCAGCAGCTTGGCCACTGTGGAGGATGAGCAGTTCTTC.

The chain uses TRBV11-2 and TRBJ2-3; perhaps TRBD2 as D (6 bases). V was pared by 5 bases and J by 6 bases, with 15 bases between. The germline V gene encodes CDR1 SGHAT and CDR2 FQNNGV. The CDR3 runs 14 residues. The CDR3 reads CASSPPGRSDTQYF. DNA of the CDR3: TGTGCCAGCAGCCCGCCCGGGAGATCCGATACGCAGTATTTT.

The chain links TRBV7-2 to TRBJ2-1; the match to TRBD2 covers 9 bases. CDR1 SGHTA and CDR2 FQGNSA come from the germline V gene. The junction had 9 bases not matched to a gene; V was cut back by 7 bases and J by 8 bases. The CDR3 spans 14 residues. The CDR3 loop is CASTSGGSKDEQFF. Written as DNA, the CDR3 is TGTGCCAGCACGAGCGGGGGGTCTAAAGATGAGCAGTTCTTC.

This chain uses TRBV15 with TRBJ2-5; tentative D call: TRBD2 (5 bases). The J call is in doubt because the DNA end fits TRBJ2-7 better. Germline V gene lookup returns CDR1 LNHNV and CDR2 YYDKDF (reference sequence). This CDR3 contains 15 residues. CDR3 loop: CATSTRAEPSYEQYF. The CDR3 DNA reads as TGTGCCACCAGCACCCGAGCGGAGCCGTCCTACGAGCAGTACTTC.

This clone has more than one count but fewer than ten. This chain connects TRBV23-1 to TRBJ2-2; D is undetermined. TRBV23-1 is flagged as an ORF with uncertain function. V was trimmed by 2 bases and J by 2 bases, leaving 6 bases between them. CDR3 length: 14 amino acids. This CDR3 reads CASSQVLNTGELFF. The DNA for the CDR3 is TGCGCCAGCAGTCAAGTTCTCAACACCGGGGAGCTGTTTTTT.

The chain joins TRBV11-2 to TRBJ2-7; TRBD2 matches at 10 bases. Germline V gives CDR1 SGHAT, CDR2 FQNNGV. The CDR3 is 16 amino acids. V lost 7 bases and J lost 1; bases outside the gene matches: 10. The CDR3 reads CASTRSGLAYSYEQYF. In nucleotides, the CDR3 is TGTGCCAGCACCCGATCGGGACTAGCGTATTCCTACGAGCAGTACTTC.

The chain links TRBV11-2 to TRBJ2-5, with a possible D match to TRBD2 (5 bases). The CDR3 covers 14 residues. Germline assignment: CDR1 SGHAT and CDR2 FQNNGV. Between the trimmed V and J ends, which lost 2 bases and 5 bases, there was a span of 12 bases. CDR3 nucleotides: TGTGCCAGCAGCTTATCCCCGGGAATCGAGACCCAGTACTTC. The encoded protein is CASSLSPGIETQYF.